This T cell receptor beta chain originates from a study of shared clonotypes between healthy human individuals. Study-wide background: In total, the donors were a couple of women and three men aged 18 to 49. Study-level results: In contrast to clonotypes shared by all four donors, non-shared clonotypes had lower generation probabilities. Roughly 5% of naive CD4 clonotypes were shared across a handful of donors.

TCRdb's table, derived via immunoSEQ multiplex PCR, lists solely in-frame clones and lacks some. Of some 2 million clones in the sample, less than 95% were seen once. Terminally differentiated effector memory CD45RA+ cells were excluded from the naive CD8 cells, which were CD45RO-negative and positively selected for CCR7. Healthy HIV-negative adults without recent acute infections or vaccinations served as donors. Remarks on this clone: Its matching antigen is unknown.

V shed 6 bases, J shed 2 bases, and the junction held 7 bases outside the gene matches. Germline V gene data show CDR1 as MNHEY and CDR2 as SMNVEV (reference sequence). CDR3 length: 14 residues. Sequenced input: naive CD8+ T cells sorted from blood. The gene calls are TRBV27 and TRBJ2-7, with TRBD2 matching 7 bases. The clonotype was recovered from a young man in good health. In DNA, the CDR3 is TGTGCCAGCAGCTGGGGAGGGGAGCCCTACGAGCAGTACTTC. It codes for CASSWGGEPYEQYF.